Listed below are T cell receptor beta chains from one sample, sequenced in a study of cytomegalovirus exposure and HLA in healthy donors. Assay used: immunoSEQ multiplex PCR; TCRdb lists only in-frame clones, some missing. Of some 170,000 clones listed, under 90% are singletons. Sequencing was performed on PBMCs. These receptors were obtained from a man aged 30-40 years in good health and CMV-seronegative. The CDR3 runs from the conserved cysteine through the conserved F or W. The D gene is left open where the match is weak. Expanded clones are given a class, and other clones once, few, many or no size at all.

-	TRBV28	-	16	TRBJ2-2	TGTGCCAGCAGTCCGCTCAGTGGGGGGTTCACCGGGGAGCTGTTTTTT	CASSPLSGGFTGELFF
-	TRBV6-6	-	14	TRBJ2-1	TGTGCCAGCAGTTCATCGGGACTTAACAATGAGCAGTTCTTC	CASSSSGLNNEQFF
-	TRBV5-1	-	13	TRBJ2-7	TGCGCCAGCAGCTCCCCACAGGGCTACGAGCAGTACTTC	CASSSPQGYEQYF
-	TRBV27	-	12	TRBJ2-7	TGTGCCAGCGGGAGGAGCTCCTACGAGCAGTACTTC	CASGRSSYEQYF
-	TRBV29-1	-	12	TRBJ1-1	TGCAGCGCTCGGACAAGTAACACTGAAGCTTTCTTT	CSARTSNTEAFF
TRBD1	TRBV9	-	14	TRBJ1-2	TGTGCCAGCAGCGTGACAGGGGACGCCTATGGCTACACCTTC	CASSVTGDAYGYTF
-	TRBV15	-	14	TRBJ1-4	TGTGCCACCAGCAGAGAGGAGAGGAGTGAAAAACTGTTTTTT	CATSREERSEKLFF
TRBD1	TRBV5-6	-	15	TRBJ2-7	TGTGCCAGCAGCTCCCGGGACAGGTCCTCCTACGAGCAGTACTTC	CASSSRDRSSYEQYF
TRBD1	TRBV18	-	14	TRBJ1-5	TGTGCCAGCTCACTGCAGGGGGCGCGGATGCCCCAGCATTTT	CASSLQGARMPQHF
-	TRBV7-9	-	15	TRBJ1-6	TGTGCCAGCAGCCCTCGTGGCGCGGGGAATTCACCCCTCCACTTT	CASSPRGAGNSPLHF
-	TRBV9	-	14	TRBJ2-7	TGTGCCGGCAGCGTAGGTGGCAGGGAGGACGAGCAGTACTTC	CAGSVGGREDEQYF
TRBD1	TRBV2	once	15	TRBJ1-2	TGTGCCAGCAGCGAGGGGACAGGGGGCGTTTATGGCTACACCTTC	CASSEGTGGVYGYTF
TRBD1	TRBV4-1	-	12	TRBJ1-4	TGCGCCAGCAGCCTACCGGGACAGCCAGGTTTTTTT	CASSLPGQPGFF
-	TRBV19	-	13	TRBJ2-5	TGTGCCAGTAGTATAGATACGGAAGAGACCCAGTACTTC	CASSIDTEETQYF
-	TRBV7-6	once	14	TRBJ2-7	TGTGCCAGCAGCTTAGGGGCTGGAAACTACGAGCAGTACTTC	CASSLGAGNYEQYF
TRBD1	TRBV10-3	-	13	TRBJ1-1	TGTGCCATCGGGACAGTAGCGCACACTGAAGCTTTCTTT	CAIGTVAHTEAFF
TRBD1	TRBV11-2	-	15	TRBJ1-5	TGTGCCAGCAGCGCAGGGACAGTTAGCAATCAGCCCCAGCATTTT	CASSAGTVSNQPQHF
TRBD2	TRBV7-9	-	16	TRBJ2-4	TGTGCCAGCAGCTTAGTAATAGCGGGGGAGGGGGACATTCAGTACTTC	CASSLVIAGEGDIQYF
-	TRBV5-4	-	16	TRBJ1-1	TGTGCCAGCAGCCTCAATTGGAGGAGGGAGGGAGGTGAAGCTTTCTTT	CASSLNWRREGGEAFF
-	TRBV10-1	-	14	TRBJ1-1	TGCGCCAGCAGTTTTGACAGAATTCGGACTGAAGCTTTCTTT	CASSFDRIRTEAFF
TRBD1	TRBV11-2	-	14	TRBJ1-5	TGTGCCAGCAGCCGGGGACAGGGGGCGGGGGCCCAGCATTTT	CASSRGQGAGAQHF
TRBD2	TRBV29-1	-	14	TRBJ2-2	TGCAGCGGCGGACTAGCGGGAGTTACCGGGGAGCTGTTTTTT	CSGGLAGVTGELFF
TRBD2	TRBV9	-	16	TRBJ2-7	TGTGCCAGCAGCGTAACCGGGGGGGAGGGCCAGGACGAGCAGTACTTC	CASSVTGGEGQDEQYF
TRBD2	TRBV30	-	13	TRBJ2-5	TGTGCCTGGGACGGGAGGGCCGGAGAGACCCAGTACTTC	CAWDGRAGETQYF
-	TRBV25-1	-	16	TRBJ2-7	TGTGCCAGCAGTGGGGGATACTCACAGGGGGGGCGCGAGCAGTACTTC	CASSGGYSQGGREQYF
-	TRBV13	-	15	TRBJ1-5	TGTGCCAGCAGCTTAGGCACGGGGGTGAATCAGCCCCAGCATTTT	CASSLGTGVNQPQHF
-	TRBV5-1	-	12	TRBJ2-1	TGCGCCAGCAGCTTGGTCCTCAATGAGCAGTTCTTC	CASSLVLNEQFF
-	TRBV7-2	-	17	TRBJ1-6	TGTGCCAGCAGCTTGCTTAAACTCGTCGCGGGGAATTCACCCCTCCACTTT	CASSLLKLVAGNSPLHF
TRBD1	TRBV25-1	-	16	TRBJ2-2	TGTGCCAGCAGTCGAGGGACAGGGGCTACCACCGGGGAGCTGTTTTTT	CASSRGTGATTGELFF
-	TRBV7-9	-	15	TRBJ2-7	TGTTCCAGCAGTCCGGGACATTCTCCCTCCTACGAGCAGTACTTC	CSSSPGHSPSYEQYF
-	TRBV21-1	-	20	TRBJ1-4	TGTGCCAGCAGCAAAAAAGGAGAATTGGGACAGGGCGCCTTAAGAGAAAAACTGTTTTTT	CASSKKGELGQGALREKLFF
TRBD1	TRBV30	-	13	TRBJ1-2	TGTGCCTGGGGTACAGGGGTAGGGGATGGCTACACCTTC	CAWGTGVGDGYTF